One sample yielded the 2 T cell receptor beta chains listed below, sequenced in a study of blood T cell repertoires in COVID-19. The protocol was immunoSEQ multiplex PCR, while the TCRdb copy is restricted to in-frame clones and leaves out a portion. The sample lists under 200,000 clones, under 85% occurring once. Material: PBMCs or T cells enriched from blood (not recorded which). The receptors here all came from a man between 50 and 59 years old who had recovered from COVID-19.

This chain links TRBV19 with TRBJ2-1, with D possibly being TRBD2 (6 bases). The CDR3 runs to 17 residues. CDR1 LNHDA and CDR2 SQIVND come from the germline V gene (reference sequence). Trimming took off 5 bases at V and 7 bases at J, with 24 bases between the two ends. CDR3 region: CASSSYTPRPAGNEQFF. The CDR3 DNA is TGTGCCAGTAGTTCCTACACCCCTAGGCCCGCGGGGAATGAGCAGTTCTTC.

This sequence joins TRBV24-1 and TRBJ1-5, with D perhaps TRBD1 (5 bases). Between the trimmed V and J ends, which lost 5 bases and 6 bases, there was a span of 10 bases. Germline V gene data show CDR1 as KGHDR and CDR2 as SFDVKD. This CDR3 has 13 amino acids. The CDR3 region is CATSAGGGQPQHF. As DNA, the CDR3 is TGTGCCACCAGTGCGGGGGGGGGTCAGCCCCAGCATTTT.